The table lists the clone carrying this T cell receptor beta chain with a few counts. Self-reported history from a screening survey and questionnaire set each donor's cohort. Among Cohort 3 donors, those recovered had two negative PCRs, clearance, or symptom resolution. This record comes from a study of blood T cell repertoires in COVID-19. Study at large: Specimens from acute and convalescent COVID-19 originated in the United States, Italy and Spain. From T cells, B-cell-depleted T cells, or PBMCs came the material, which was cDNA or gDNA.

Measured with immunoSEQ multiplex PCR; TCRdb has only the in-frame clones, and not every one. The data hold roughly 300,000 clones, with 85% observed a single time. CDR3 length equals 14 residues. Trimming left V 1 base short and J 1 base short, with 7 bases between. In germline, CDR1 is SGHVS, CDR2 FQNEAQ. This sequence joins TRBV7-8 and TRBJ1-1; D unclear. This receptor was obtained from a woman aged 45-65 years who had recovered from COVID-19. The specimen was PBMCs or T cells enriched from blood (not recorded which). The CDR3, as DNA: TGTGCCAGCAGCTTAGAAGCGGCGAACACTGAAGCTTTCTTT. This encodes CASSLEAANTEAFF.